This T cell receptor beta chain was documented in a study of beta chain features in type 1 diabetes. Every bit of the isolated RNA underwent reverse transcription, so sequencing read expressed TCRB transcripts. Method: immunoSEQ multiplex PCR; TCRdb's copy keeps in-frame clones and lacks some. The table has about 700,000 clones, roughly 12% seen once. Study-wide results and caveats: Any HLA-type effect on TCRB rearrangement remained unresolved here. A greater similarity of naive, central memory and Treg TCRB repertoires was seen among patients than among healthy donors. People with Type 1 diabetes carried modestly yet significantly shorter TCRB CDR3s in all four CD4+ subsets.

A note on this clone: Its matching antigen is unknown.

Each population that was sorted was more than 98% pure. This receptor was taken from a man aged 18 to 30 with type 1 diabetes. Sequencing was carried out using naive CD4+ T cells from blood.

CDR3 coding DNA: TGTGCCAGCAGTGAAAACAGGGGTTGGAATGGCTACACCTTC. This codes for CASSENRGWNGYTF. The chain couples TRBV6-1 to TRBJ1-2; 7 positions match TRBD1. The CDR3 runs to 14 residues. The germline V gene has CDR1 MNHNS and CDR2 SASEGT. Germline trimming cut 2 bases from V and 6 bases from J; bases unmatched to any gene: 6.